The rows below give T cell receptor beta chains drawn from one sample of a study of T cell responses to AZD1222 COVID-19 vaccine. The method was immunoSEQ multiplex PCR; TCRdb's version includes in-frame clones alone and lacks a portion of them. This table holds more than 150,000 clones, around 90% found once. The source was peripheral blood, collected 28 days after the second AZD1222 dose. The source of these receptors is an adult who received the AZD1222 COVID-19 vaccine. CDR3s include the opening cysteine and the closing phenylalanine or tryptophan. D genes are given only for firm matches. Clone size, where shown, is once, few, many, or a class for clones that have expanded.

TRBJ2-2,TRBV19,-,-,CASSRGQNRELFF,TGTGCCAGTAGTAGAGGACAAAACAGGGAGCTGTTTTTT
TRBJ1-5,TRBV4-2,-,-,CASSQDQTGQAGQPQHF,TGTGCCAGCAGCCAAGATCAGACGGGGCAAGCGGGTCAGCCCCAGCATTTT
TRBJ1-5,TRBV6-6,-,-,CASSYTGRENQPQHF,TGTGCCAGCAGTTATACGGGACGGGAAAATCAGCCCCAGCATTTT
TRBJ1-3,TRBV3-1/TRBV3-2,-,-,CASSPRTGNSGNTIYF,TGTGCCAGCAGCCCACGGACGGGAAACTCTGGAAACACCATATATTTT
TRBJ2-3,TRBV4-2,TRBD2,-,CASSHPDGGRTDTQYF,TGTGCCAGCAGCCACCCCGACGGCGGGAGGACAGATACGCAGTATTTT
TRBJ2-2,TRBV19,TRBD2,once,CASSIRQGRGKGTGELFF,TGTGCCAGTAGTATTCGGCAAGGGCGGGGGAAAGGGACCGGGGAGCTGTTTTTT
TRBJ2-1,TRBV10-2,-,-,CASMIVAGSYNEQFF,TGCGCCAGCATGATCGTCGCTGGCTCCTACAATGAGCAGTTCTTC
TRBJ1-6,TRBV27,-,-,CASSHTGLDSPLHF,TGTGCCAGCAGCCACACTGGTCTGGATTCACCCCTCCACTTT
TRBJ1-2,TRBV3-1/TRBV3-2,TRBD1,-,CASSQDKGAGGYTF,TGTGCCAGCAGCCAAGATAAGGGGGCGGGAGGCTACACCTTC
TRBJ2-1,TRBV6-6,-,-,CASSPGTEQFF,TGTGCCAGCAGCCCCGGCACAGAGCAGTTCTTC
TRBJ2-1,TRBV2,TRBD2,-,CATAPTSGDYNEQFF,TGTGCCACCGCCCCGACTAGCGGAGACTACAATGAGCAGTTCTTC
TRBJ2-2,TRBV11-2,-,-,CASSLIDGELFF,TGTGCCAGCAGCTTAATTGACGGGGAGCTGTTTTTT
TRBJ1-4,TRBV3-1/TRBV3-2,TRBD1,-,CASSRRQGASTATNEKLFF,TGTGCCAGCAGCCGCAGACAGGGGGCCTCAACAGCAACTAATGAAAAACTGTTTTTT
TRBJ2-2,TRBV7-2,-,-,CASSLEVGTGELFF,TGTGCCAGCAGCTTGGAAGTTGGGACCGGGGAGCTGTTTTTT
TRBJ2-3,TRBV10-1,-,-,CASSEQLTGSEFDTQYF,TGCGCCAGCAGTGAACAGTTAACCGGGAGTGAGTTTGATACGCAGTATTTT
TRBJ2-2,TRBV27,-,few,CASSWLRDWRPTGELFF,TGTGCCAGCAGTTGGCTTAGGGATTGGCGGCCCACCGGGGAGCTGTTTTTT
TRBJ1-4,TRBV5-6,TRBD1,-,CASRPGQGNEKLFF,TGTGCCAGCAGGCCCGGACAGGGGAACGAAAAACTGTTTTTT
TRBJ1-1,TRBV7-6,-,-,CASSLEDLPNTEAFF,TGTGCCAGCAGCTTAGAGGACCTGCCGAACACTGAAGCTTTCTTT
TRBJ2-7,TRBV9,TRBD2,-,CASSEGLAGEQYF,TGTGCCAGCAGCGAGGGACTAGCGGGGGAGCAGTACTTC
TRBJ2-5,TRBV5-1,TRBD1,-,CASSFRTGRETQYF,TGCGCCAGCAGCTTTCGGACAGGGCGAGAGACCCAGTACTTC
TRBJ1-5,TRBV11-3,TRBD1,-,CASSLRDRDSNQPQHF,TGTGCCAGCAGCCTCCGGGACAGGGATAGCAATCAGCCCCAGCATTTT
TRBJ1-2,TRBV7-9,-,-,CASSPFRARRDTF,TGTGCCAGCAGCCCGTTCCGGGCCCGGCGGGACACCTTC
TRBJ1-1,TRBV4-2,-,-,CASFSGSEAFF,TGTGCCAGCTTCTCTGGATCGGAAGCTTTCTTT
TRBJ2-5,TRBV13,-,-,CASSVLSEETQYF,TGTGCCAGCAGCGTTCTCAGTGAAGAGACCCAGTACTTC
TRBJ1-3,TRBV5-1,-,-,CASTVDRYSGNTIYF,TGCGCCAGCACTGTGGACAGATACTCTGGAAACACCATATATTTT
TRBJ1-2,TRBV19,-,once,CASSIGGMSYGYTF,TGTGCCAGTAGTATCGGGGGGATGAGCTATGGCTACACCTTC
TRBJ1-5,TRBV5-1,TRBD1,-,CASSTGQGRNQPQHF,TGCGCCAGCAGCACAGGACAGGGAAGGAATCAGCCCCAGCATTTT
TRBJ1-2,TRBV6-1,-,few,CASSEGRGYTF,TGTGCCAGCAGTGAGGGACGGGGCTACACCTTC
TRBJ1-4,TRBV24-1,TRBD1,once,CATSDSRQGASEKLFF,TGTGCCACCAGTGATTCTAGGCAGGGGGCATCCGAAAAACTGTTTTTT
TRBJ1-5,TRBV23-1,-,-,CASSQSRGCNQPQHF,TGCGCCAGCAGTCAATCAAGAGGATGCAATCAGCCCCAGCATTTT
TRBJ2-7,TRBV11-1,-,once,CASSPGRGASYEQYF,TGTGCCAGCAGCCCCGGCCGGGGGGCCTCCTACGAGCAGTACTTC
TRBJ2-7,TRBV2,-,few,CASSDLADEQYF,TGTGCCAGCAGTGATTTGGCGGACGAGCAGTACTTC
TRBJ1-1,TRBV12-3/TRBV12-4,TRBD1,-,CASSRTGGIAFF,TGTGCCAGCAGTAGAACAGGGGGAATTGCTTTCTTT
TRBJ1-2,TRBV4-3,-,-,CASSQGGVGYTF,TGCGCCAGCAGCCAAGGTGGGGTTGGCTACACCTTC
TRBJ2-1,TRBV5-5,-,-,CATQGGGLQPLDEQFF,TGTGCCACTCAAGGCGGGGGCCTACAACCACTCGATGAGCAGTTCTTC
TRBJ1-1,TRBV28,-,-,CASSWGSEAFF,TGTGCCAGCAGTTGGGGGAGCGAAGCTTTCTTT
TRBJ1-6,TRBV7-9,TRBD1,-,CATYSGQGRSPLHF,TGTGCCACCTATTCGGGACAGGGGCGTTCACCCCTCCACTTT
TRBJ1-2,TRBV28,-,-,CASSLYRGLGYGYTF,TGTGCCAGCAGTTTATATCGGGGGCTGGGCTATGGCTACACCTTC
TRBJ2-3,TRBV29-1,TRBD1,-,CSASPGQGPTDTQYF,TGCAGCGCCTCTCCGGGACAGGGACCCACAGATACGCAGTATTTT
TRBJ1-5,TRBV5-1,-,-,CASSLDGHSNQPQHF,TGCGCCAGCAGCTTGGACGGACATAGCAATCAGCCCCAGCATTTT
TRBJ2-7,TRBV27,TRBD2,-,CASSSLGLAGSPYEQYF,TGTGCCAGCAGTTCCCTCGGATTAGCGGGATCCCCCTACGAGCAGTACTTC